A selection of T cell receptor beta chains follows, all from one sample in a study of T cell repertoires in cytomegalovirus infection. A single record per CDR3 protein comes from TCRdb applying MiXCR to the reads. The repertoire has roughly 860,000 distinct CDR3 sequences, approximately 32% of them found once; the top ten carry roughly an eighth. Their recognized antigens are unknown. The starting material was cultured CD8+ T cells from PBMCs, obtained from culture after CMV antigen stimulation. Receptors were obtained from a human donor in good health (CMV status not recorded). Some clones in this sample may be carry-over from other donors' samples. Both conserved end residues are part of each CDR3. D genes are given only for firm matches. Only some rows state a clone size, as once, few, many or a class for expanded clones.

V gene,clone size,D gene,J gene,CDR3 DNA,CDR3 protein
TRBV4-3,NA,TRBD1,TRBJ1-6,TGCGCCAGCAGCCAAGACGGGACAGGGATGAATTCACCCCTCCACTTT,CASSQDGTGMNSPLHF
TRBV7-9,many,NA,TRBJ1-2,TGTGCCAGCAGCTTAGTCGACAGTGAGTCCTATGGCTACACCTTC,CASSLVDSESYGYTF
TRBV7-9,NA,NA,TRBJ2-2,TGTGCCAGCAGCCCCGTCAGTAGCACCGGGGAGCTGTTTTTT,CASSPVSSTGELFF
TRBV6-5,NA,NA,TRBJ1-1,TGTGCCAGCAGTTACTCTCCAACGGCATGGGGCACTGAAGCTTTCTTT,CASSYSPTAWGTEAFF
TRBV7-6,many,TRBD2,TRBJ2-3,TGTGCCAGCAGCCCAAACGGTGGGACTAGTCTATGGGCAGATACGCAGTATTTT,CASSPNGGTSLWADTQYF
TRBV12-3/TRBV12-4,NA,NA,TRBJ2-2,TGTGCCAGCAGTTTACTTGCATTAAATCTAGGTTGGGCCGGGGAGCTGTTTTTT,CASSLLALNLGWAGELFF
TRBV12-3/TRBV12-4,NA,NA,TRBJ1-3,TGTGCCAGCAAGCAAGGCTCTGGAAACACCATATATTTT,CASKQGSGNTIYF
TRBV29-1,NA,NA,TRBJ1-2,TGCAGCGTTGAAGTTCGAGCAAATGGCTACACCTTC,CSVEVRANGYTF
TRBV10-3,once,TRBD2,TRBJ2-7,TGTACCATCAGTACCGGTAGCGGGGCAAGCTCCTACGAGCAGTACTTC,CTISTGSGASSYEQYF
TRBV7-9,NA,TRBD1,TRBJ1-5,TGTGCCAGCAGCTTATTTTCAGGGGGCGCGGGACAGCCCCAGCATTTT,CASSLFSGGAGQPQHF
TRBV7-9,few,NA,TRBJ1-4,TGTGCCAGCAACCCGGCGACCCATGAAAAACTGTTTTTT,CASNPATHEKLFF
TRBV28,NA,TRBD1,TRBJ1-4,TGTGCCAGCAGTCCAGGGGGCTCTAATGAAAAACTGTTTTTT,CASSPGGSNEKLFF
TRBV9,NA,NA,TRBJ1-2,TGTGCCAGCAGCGCCCCTACTACAGGGCTTTATGGCTACACCTTC,CASSAPTTGLYGYTF
TRBV19,few,TRBD2,TRBJ2-3,TGTGCCAGTAGTATCCGGGCCCTAGCGGGGGCTAGCACAGATACGCAGTATTTT,CASSIRALAGASTDTQYF
TRBV12-5,few,NA,TRBJ2-1,TGTGCTAGTGGTTTGGCTCGGAATGAGCAGTTCTTC,CASGLARNEQFF
TRBV12-3/TRBV12-4,NA,NA,TRBJ1-4,TGTGCCAGCAGTTTAAAAGGGTCGAGGGCTACTAATGAAAAACTGTTTTTT,CASSLKGSRATNEKLFF
TRBV28,few,NA,TRBJ2-1,TGTGCCAGCAAAATTTCCGGGACTCCAGCCGATGAGCAGTTCTTC,CASKISGTPADEQFF
TRBV29-1,NA,NA,TRBJ2-1,TGCAGCGTTTTTGCCCCTGGGGTTAACAATGAGCAGTTCTTC,CSVFAPGVNNEQFF
TRBV29-1,NA,NA,TRBJ2-7,TGCAGCGTTGAAGGGGGGGAGTCCTACGAGCAGTACTTC,CSVEGGESYEQYF
TRBV5-5,few,NA,TRBJ2-2,TGTGCCAGCAGCGGACAGAGCACCGGGGAGCTGTTTTTT,CASSGQSTGELFF
TRBV6-2/TRBV6-3,once,TRBD2,TRBJ2-5,TGTGCCAGCAGCTCCCGACTAGCGGGGGGGCGACAGGAGACCCAGTACTTC,CASSSRLAGGRQETQYF
TRBV19,NA,NA,TRBJ2-1,TGTGCCAGTAGTATGAGCGGAAGCTCCTACAATGAGCAGTTCTTC,CASSMSGSSYNEQFF
TRBV20-1,NA,NA,TRBJ2-1,TGCAGTGCTAGAGATCGCAGGAAATACAATGAGCAGTTCTTC,CSARDRRKYNEQFF
TRBV7-6,NA,TRBD1,TRBJ1-2,TGTGCCAGCAGCAGACAGGGTTGGTATGGCTACACCTTC,CASSRQGWYGYTF
TRBV3-1,NA,TRBD2,TRBJ2-1,TGTGCCAGCAGCCAAGTTGCAGAATACCTAGCGGGGGGGCTCAATGAGCAGTTCTTC,CASSQVAEYLAGGLNEQFF
TRBV4-2,NA,NA,TRBJ1-2,TGTGCCAGCAGCCAAGGACCCCAAGCCTCATATGGCTACACCTTC,CASSQGPQASYGYTF
TRBV5-1,many,NA,TRBJ2-7,TGCGCCAGCAGTCCGGACAACTCCTACGAGCAGTACTTC,CASSPDNSYEQYF
TRBV19,NA,TRBD1,TRBJ2-7,TGTGCCAGTAGTATAGAGGCCAGGGGGCGTTACGAGCAGTACTTC,CASSIEARGRYEQYF
TRBV11-3,few,NA,TRBJ1-1,TGTGCCAGCAGCTTAGTGCCGGGAACTGAAGCTTTCTTT,CASSLVPGTEAFF
TRBV6-5,few,NA,TRBJ2-1,TGTGCCAGCAGTTACGGGGGGACAGACAATGAGCAGTTCTTC,CASSYGGTDNEQFF
TRBV12-3/TRBV12-4,NA,NA,TRBJ1-5,TGTGCCAGCACCGGAAAGGGACCGGGAGTACATTTT,CASTGKGPGVHF
TRBV6-2/TRBV6-3,NA,NA,TRBJ2-7,TGTGCCAGCAGACACGACACCGCCGACGAGCAGTACTTC,CASRHDTADEQYF
TRBV6-5,few,TRBD2,TRBJ2-1,TGTGCCAGCAATTCGGCGGGGGGGCAAAATGAGCAGTTCTTC,CASNSAGGQNEQFF
TRBV7-2,few,NA,TRBJ1-1,TGTGCCAGCAGCTTAGTTTCACGGACTGAAGCTTTCTTT,CASSLVSRTEAFF
TRBV5-6,NA,NA,TRBJ2-7,TGTGCCAGCAGCTTGGGGGCATGGACCAGGGAAGCCTACGAGCAGTACTTC,CASSLGAWTREAYEQYF
TRBV7-6,many,TRBD1,TRBJ1-3,TGTGCCAGCAGCTTTGGGACAGAAACTGGAAACACCATATATTTT,CASSFGTETGNTIYF
TRBV10-3,few,NA,TRBJ1-1,TGTGCCATCAGTGACAGTTTGGGTAGGGCTGAAGCTTTCTTT,CAISDSLGRAEAFF
TRBV11-2,NA,NA,TRBJ1-4,TGTGCCAGCGCGAGGGCGGTTAATGAAAAACTGTTTTTT,CASARAVNEKLFF
TRBV4-1,NA,NA,TRBJ2-2,TGCGCCAGCAGCCAAGGGGTGGGGATGAACACCGGGGAGCTGTTTTTT,CASSQGVGMNTGELFF
TRBV12-3/TRBV12-4,few,TRBD2,TRBJ2-7,TGTGCCAGCAGCTTACAGGGGAGCGGGGGGGCCTACGAGCAGTACTTC,CASSLQGSGGAYEQYF
TRBV7-2,few,NA,TRBJ1-4,TGTGCCAGCAGCTTAGGGGAGGCTAATGAAAAACTGTTTTTT,CASSLGEANEKLFF
TRBV27,NA,TRBD1,TRBJ1-2,TGTGCCAGCAGTTTTTTACGGACAGGGATGATCTTTGACTATGGCTACACCTTC,CASSFLRTGMIFDYGYTF
TRBV6-5,NA,TRBD2,TRBJ2-1,TGTGCCAGCAGCTCCAGCGGGAACTCCTACAATGAGCAGTTCTTC,CASSSSGNSYNEQFF
TRBV4-1,NA,NA,TRBJ1-2,TGCGCCAGCAGCCGAAGTCGGACAGACCCTAACTATGGCTACACCTTC,CASSRSRTDPNYGYTF
TRBV10-3,many,TRBD2,TRBJ2-1,TGTGCCATCAGGCGGCTAGCGGGGGATCATGAGCAGTTCTTC,CAIRRLAGDHEQFF
TRBV20-1,few,NA,TRBJ2-1,TGCAGTGCTAGTACCCTAGAGAAGGGATCCTATGCGAGGGACTATGAGCAGTTCTTC,CSASTLEKGSYARDYEQFF
TRBV29-1,NA,TRBD1,TRBJ1-5,TGCAGCGTTGAAGATTCAGGGGGTCAGCCCCAGCATTTT,CSVEDSGGQPQHF
TRBV5-5,NA,NA,TRBJ1-6,TGTGCCAGCACCCTCCCCCGGGGGAGGCATTCACCCCTCCACTTT,CASTLPRGRHSPLHF
TRBV7-2,many,NA,TRBJ1-3,TGTGCCAGCACCCCAGACAGAACAACTGGAAACACCATATATTTT,CASTPDRTTGNTIYF
TRBV20-1,NA,TRBD1,TRBJ1-1,TGCAGTGCCGTCAGGGGGGGCACTGAAGCTTTCTTT,CSAVRGGTEAFF
TRBV2,NA,TRBD2,TRBJ2-3,TGTGCCAGCATCCATAGCGGGGGGAGCACAGATACGCAGTATTTT,CASIHSGGSTDTQYF
TRBV12-3/TRBV12-4,once,NA,TRBJ2-6,TGTGCCAGCAGCGTACCGGGGGCGGTCAACGTCCTGACTTTC,CASSVPGAVNVLTF
TRBV4-1,many,NA,TRBJ2-5,TGTGCCAGCAGCTACCAAGAGACCCAGTACTTC,CASSYQETQYF
TRBV19,NA,NA,TRBJ1-6,TGTGCCAGTAGTCCGACAGCCTATAATTCACCCCTCCACTTT,CASSPTAYNSPLHF
TRBV15,few,TRBD1,TRBJ1-5,TGTGCCACCAGCAGAACCTACAGGGGCAGGGAACACTTTCAGCCCCAGCATTTT,CATSRTYRGREHFQPQHF
TRBV28,few,NA,TRBJ1-6,TGTGCCAGCAGTTTCTCTGGACAAAAGGTCCACTTT,CASSFSGQKVHF
TRBV27,NA,NA,TRBJ2-1,TGTGCCAGCACGGGGGGCGGGTTAACCTACAATGAGCAGTTCTTC,CASTGGGLTYNEQFF
TRBV9,NA,NA,TRBJ2-5,TGTGCCAGCAGCGTAGGGAGATCAATGCAAGAGACCCAGTACTTC,CASSVGRSMQETQYF